Listed below are T cell receptor beta chains from one sample, sequenced in a study of beta chain features in type 1 diabetes. Produced via immunoSEQ multiplex PCR; TCRdb's table is partial and in-frame only. The data contain about 180,000 clones, less than 9.5% of them singletons. The sequenced sample was central memory CD4+ T cells from blood. The receptors were gathered from a woman aged 40 to 50 with type 1 diabetes. Each CDR3 is given with its conserved first and last residue. A D gene is named only where the DNA matches it firmly. Only part of the rows carry a size: once, few, many, or a class if the clone is expanded.

d_gene | j_gene | abundance | v_gene | CDR3aa | CDR3nt
. | TRBJ2-5 | few | TRBV7-6 | CASRPAGVPLTQYF | TGTGCCAGCAGACCAGCGGGTGTACCATTGACCCAGTACTTC
TRBD2 | TRBJ2-3 | many | TRBV2 | CASSSGRHSGGPSTDTQYF | TGTGCCAGCAGTTCTGGACGGCATAGCGGGGGGCCGAGCACAGATACGCAGTATTTT
. | TRBJ2-7 | . | TRBV9 | CASSVGRGEQYF | TGTGCCAGCAGCGTAGGGAGAGGCGAGCAGTACTTC
. | TRBJ1-5 | . | TRBV30 | CAWSVWGSGANQPQHF | TGTGCCTGGAGTGTATGGGGGTCAGGGGCGAATCAGCCCCAGCATTTT
TRBD1 | TRBJ1-2 | few | TRBV28 | CASSLGGAGGNYGYTF | TGTGCCAGCAGTTTGGGTGGGGCAGGGGGTAACTATGGCTACACCTTC
. | TRBJ2-1 | . | TRBV4-2 | CASSQESDREAVNEQFF | TGTGCCAGCAGCCAAGAAAGCGACAGGGAGGCGGTCAATGAGCAGTTCTTC
TRBD1 | TRBJ1-2 | few | TRBV30 | CAWSFWTGGHPAYGYTF | TGTGCCTGGAGTTTCTGGACAGGGGGCCACCCGGCCTATGGCTACACCTTC
. | TRBJ2-1 | many | TRBV18 | CASSPPSSQGNNEQFF | TGTGCCAGCTCACCACCGAGTTCCCAGGGGAACAATGAGCAGTTCTTC
. | TRBJ1-2 | few | TRBV28 | CASSSTNANYGYTF | TGTGCCAGCAGCTCCACAAATGCTAACTATGGCTACACCTTC
. | TRBJ1-1 | few | TRBV9 | CASSSRAGIGEAFF | TGTGCCAGCAGCTCACGGGCAGGGATCGGTGAAGCTTTCTTT
. | TRBJ1-2 | few | TRBV28 | CASSPPHRSGYGYTF | TGTGCCAGCAGTCCGCCCCACAGGTCCGGGTATGGCTACACCTTC
. | TRBJ1-1 | . | TRBV7-2 | CASSVRTAGNTEAFF | TGTGCCAGCAGCGTTAGGACAGCCGGGAACACTGAAGCTTTCTTT
TRBD2 | TRBJ2-2 | . | TRBV5-1 | CASSMTSGSTGELFF | TGCGCCAGCAGCATGACTAGCGGGAGCACCGGGGAGCTGTTTTTT
TRBD2 | TRBJ2-1 | few | TRBV9 | CASSPAGRDNEQFF | TGTGCCAGCAGCCCGGCGGGGAGGGACAATGAGCAGTTCTTC
. | TRBJ2-1 | . | TRBV4-2 | CASSQSGATVNEQFF | TGTGCCAGCAGCCAATCTGGGGCGACGGTGAATGAGCAGTTCTTC
. | TRBJ1-4 | . | TRBV7-2 | CASSQIVSVKDEKLFF | TGTGCCAGCAGCCAAATCGTCTCGGTAAAAGATGAAAAACTGTTTTTT
TRBD2 | TRBJ2-7 | . | TRBV7-2 | CASSFLTSGAEQYF | TGTGCCAGCAGCTTCCTTACTAGCGGTGCTGAGCAGTACTTC
. | TRBJ2-2 | many | TRBV6-6 | CASSDRTGGTGELFF | TGTGCCAGCAGCGACCGGACAGGAGGGACCGGGGAGCTGTTTTTT
. | TRBJ1-2 | . | TRBV4-2 | CASSQGEASDYGYTF | TGTGCCAGCAGCCAAGGGGAGGCGAGCGACTATGGCTACACCTTC
. | TRBJ1-5 | . | TRBV7-2 | CASSLRSHGGNQPQHF | TGTGCCAGCAGCTTAAGGTCCCACGGGGGCAATCAGCCCCAGCATTTT
. | TRBJ1-1 | few | TRBV9 | CASSLGVSSEAFF | TGTGCCAGCAGCTTAGGAGTTAGCAGTGAAGCTTTCTTT
TRBD2 | TRBJ2-1 | few | TRBV5-1 | CASSPNSGSEDEQFF | TGCGCCAGCAGCCCAAATAGCGGGAGCGAAGATGAGCAGTTCTTC